This TCR beta chain was recorded in a study of beta chain features in type 1 diabetes. Germline CDR1 MGHDK, CDR2 SYGVNS. V lost 7 bases and J lost 8, with 14 bases in between. The CDR3 has 13 residues. The table lists this clone with many counts. Sequencing targeted expressed TCRB transcripts, as all isolated RNA had been reverse transcribed. Assay used: immunoSEQ multiplex PCR; TCRdb lists only in-frame clones, some missing. Among under 250,000 clones, around a quarter were seen once, and the ten largest hold 4%. Sequencing was done on a sample of central memory CD4+ T cells from blood. The chain joins TRBV25-1 to TRBJ1-4, with D uncertain. This TCR came from a man under 40 in good health. CDR3 DNA sequence: TGTGCCAGCACCGGAATGGTTTCCGAAAAACTGTTTTTT. Protein sequence: CASTGMVSEKLFF.